This TCR beta chain emerged from a study of blood T cell repertoires in COVID-19. Study in general: Material from acute and convalescent COVID-19 was sourced from the United States, Italy and Spain. T cells, B-cell-depleted T cells, or PBMCs provided the cDNA or gDNA that served as material.

Source study methods: Estimates of nucleated cell counts were drawn from the amplification of reference gene primers. Profiling relied on immunoSEQ multiplex PCR, and the TCRdb table lists in-frame clones only, not all of them. V and J calls and clone size are given by that table; D and trimming were obtained from the DNA. The data contain approximately 400,000 clones, 81% of them seen just once; the ten biggest clones take up more than 0.85%. This clone appeared a few times. Deletions cut 8 bases from V and 8 bases from J, with 12 bases between. Germline CDR1 reads SQVTM; CDR2 reads ANQGSEA. This CDR3 has 10 residues.

This TCR was sampled from a human donor with acute or convalescent COVID-19. The donor label of this sample is uncertain. The sequenced sample consisted of peripheral blood. V and J are TRBV29-1 and TRBJ1-1; no definite D call. Here the CDR3 reads CSSYHGEAFF. The CDR3, as DNA: TGCAGCTCGTACCACGGGGAAGCTTTCTTT.